This T cell receptor (beta chain) was identified during a study of post-analysis software for immune sequencing data (dated by TCRdb to 2015 to 2017). At the level of the whole study: Relapsing-remitting, secondary progressive and progressive-relapsing multiple sclerosis were recorded as disease courses, and subtype annotation was lacking for some patients. The patient repertoires were set against about 12 previously published healthy control repertoires from donors whose ages ranged from about 6 to 26 years. A subset of samples was prepared in parallel using single-end sample barcoding, then pooled and co-amplified after Illumina adapter ligation. General conclusions and limits of the study: The control group was slightly older than the multiple sclerosis patient group. Normalized Chao1 diversity was significantly lower in multiple sclerosis patients than controls, suggesting substantial peripheral T-cell clonal expansion. Several TRBV segments, including TRBV5-6, TRBV5-1 and TRBV20-1, were significantly more frequent in patients than controls. When samples were clustered directly using the F measure, samples prepared in the same batch co-clustered strongly, which prompted a batch-effect correction.

This clonotype was counted only a few times. The clone's antigen remains unknown. Base quality data are lacking; no much larger clone is found one base away. TCR beta repertoires were profiled from peripheral blood of about a dozen young patients with multiple sclerosis to demonstrate the VDJtools post-analysis software. The multiple sclerosis patients were children and adolescents between about 6 and 15 years of age. The library was built by means of PCR. Sequencing relied on an Illumina HiSeq 2500. Unique molecular identifiers were incorporated into TCR beta cDNA libraries to reduce PCR and sequencing biases. Roughly 500,000 cDNA molecules were obtained for every 1 to 10 million input T cells, so each molecule roughly corresponded to one T cell. The patient libraries were prepared and sequenced with the same protocol used for the earlier healthy control dataset. Samples belonging to the same batch were prepared together, multiplexed and sequenced on a shared HiSeq lane. The authors' pipeline ran thus. MIGEC handled the raw barcoded reads, throwing out single-read molecular identifier groups before consensus assembly and CDR3 extraction. VDJtools was used for post-analysis of the clonotype tables, with diversity normalized by down-sampling every dataset to the smallest sample size. In repertoire overlap clustering, CDR3 amino acid sequences, but not nucleotide sequences, were matched to correct batch-related cross-sample contamination. TCRdb trimmed the raw reads at Q25, called clones with MiXCR and kept productive beta chains. For every CDR3 protein sequence, its rows merge into one entry that carries the most common genes and DNA. In this record, the V and J calls reflect TCRdb's handling and not the investigators' own analysis. The sample table shows about half a million distinct CDR3 sequences, and around 34% are seen once. The ten biggest clones cover approximately 5.4% of the sample.

The germline V gene (reference sequence) provides CDR1 LGHDT and CDR2 YNNKEL. Measured from the cysteine to the phenylalanine, the CDR3 is 14 residues long. CDR3 DNA only is kept here, 42 bases in frame from base 1. V lost 1 base and J lost 10 bases, and the count of bases not matched to a germline gene is 6. The rearranged chain carries TRBV3-1 and TRBJ2-1, with 8 junctional bases fitting TRBD1. Source material: blood. The TCR was taken from a girl between 2 and 17 years old with multiple sclerosis. The CDR3 has the sequence CASSQVRGRWEQFF. The DNA sequence is as follows: TGTGCCAGCAGCCAAGTCAGGGGGCGATGGGAGCAGTTCTTC.